The sequence of this TCR beta chain was determined in a study of cytomegalovirus exposure and HLA in healthy donors. In regard to this clone: The antigen is unknown.

This CDR3 contains 14 residues. V was clipped by 0 bases and J by 5 bases, with 11 bases between them. Germline V lookup: CDR1 LNHNV, CDR2 YYDKDF (reference sequence). Study-level points and caveats: From TCR beta sequences, most subjects' HLA-A and HLA-B alleles were reportedly predicted accurately. TCR beta chains numbering more than 150 were designated cytomegalovirus-associated. The study dropped some indistinguishable V segments, TRBV6-2 and TRBV6-3 among them. With high specificity and sensitivity, the classifier reportedly diagnosed cytomegalovirus status.

The PCR used 60 Vbeta and 13 Jbeta primers. TCRdb keeps only in-frame clones here, not all; method: immunoSEQ multiplex PCR. The table shows more than 85,000 clones, with 81% occurring only once. The chain links TRBV15 to TRBJ2-7; the D gene is possibly TRBD1 (5 bases). Source material: PBMCs. This clonotype originated in a woman younger than 45 in good health and CMV-seronegative. The CDR3 DNA reads as TGTGCCACCAGCAGAGATCAGGGTGGGAACGAGCAGTACTTC. Its translation: CATSRDQGGNEQYF.